Shown below are 7 T cell receptor beta chains from a single sample sequenced in a study of blood T cell repertoires in COVID-19. Clones were read by immunoSEQ multiplex PCR, and TCRdb kept only the in-frame ones, dropping some. The data hold approximately 130,000 clones, with 70% to 90% observed a single time. The sequenced material came from peripheral blood. The source is a woman aged 45-60 years who had recovered from COVID-19.

In this sample, this clone turned up once. Mismatch with germline at one junction end may stem from a read error. The chain joins TRBV6-5 to TRBJ1-5, with D possibly being TRBD1 (6 bases). CDR3 length: 15 amino acids. Germline V gene lookup returns CDR1 MNHEY and CDR2 SVGAGI. This CDR3 is CASRNARGSHQPQHF. The CDR3 DNA follows: TGTGCCAGCAGAAACGCCAGGGGTAGCCATCAGCCCCAGCATTTT.

This chain uses TRBV6-5 with TRBJ2-7; perhaps TRBD1 as D (5 bases). The CDR3 covers 13 residues. Per germline, CDR1 MNHEY and CDR2 SVGAGI. The germline V and J ends were trimmed by 6 bases and 7 bases, with 16 bases remaining between them. As DNA, the CDR3 is TGTGCCAGCAGCACTACCGTTAGGGGTGAGCAGTACTTC. Its translation: CASSTTVRGEQYF.

This clone showed up many times. Other DNA sequences of this sample code for an identical CDR3. The chain recombines TRBV12-3 or TRBV12-4 with TRBJ1-2; 7 bases match TRBD1. CDR3 length: 12 amino acids. The V and J ends lost 2 bases and 8 bases, in that order; junction bases with no gene match: 2. Written as DNA, the CDR3 is TGTGCCAGCAGTTTACAACAGGGGGGCTACACCTTC. It yields the protein CASSLQQGGYTF.

This clone is medium-sized (0.01 to 0.1%) by share. The rearrangement joins TRBV4-3 to TRBJ2-1; D uncertain. With 4 bases removed from V and 8 bases from J, the gap between germline ends came to 9 bases. The CDR3 is made up of 12 amino acids. Germline CDR1 and CDR2: LGHNA and YSLEER. The CDR3 DNA reads as TGCGCCAGCAGCCTGAGTGCCCATGAGCAGTTCTTC. Its translation: CASSLSAHEQFF.

The gene calls are TRBV7-3 and TRBJ2-1; 8 bases fit TRBD2. J gave up 16 bases and V 1 base, and 9 bases lay outside the gene matches. Germline CDR1 is SGHTA and CDR2 is FQGTGA. The CDR3 covers 13 residues. For the CDR3, the DNA is TGTGCCAGCAGCTTAAATACGGGGGGGCCCGTATTCTTC. It encodes CASSLNTGGPVFF.

V and J are TRBV5-5 and TRBJ1-3; D possibly corresponds to TRBD1 (5 bases). Trimming removed 3 bases from V and 4 bases from J, with 23 bases in between. Germline CDR1 SGHKS, CDR2 YYEKEE (reference sequence). This CDR3 has 18 residues. DNA for the CDR3: TGTGCCAGCAGCTCGACAACTACAGTGCGGGGGTTGGGAAACACCATATATTTT. Encoded protein: CASSSTTTVRGLGNTIYF. Together with reference TRBV5-5 and TRBJ1-3, the CDR3 gives the full variable domain: DAGVTQSPTHLIKTRGQQVTLRCSPISGHKSVSWYQQVLGQGPQFIFQYYEKEERGRGNFPDRFSARQFPNYSSELNVNALLLGDSALYLCASSSTTTVRGLGNTIYFGEGSWLTVV.

This sequence joins TRBV5-1 and TRBJ1-1; the match to TRBD1 covers 8 bases. V was clipped by 1 base and J by 1 base; unmatched bases: 3. This CDR3 contains 15 residues. Germline V gene sequence: CDR1 SGHRS, CDR2 YFSETQ. DNA for the CDR3: TGCGCCAGCAGCTTGAGGACAGGGCAGAACACTGAAGCTTTCTTT. It encodes CASSLRTGQNTEAFF. The whole variable domain, filled in from reference TRBV5-1 and TRBJ1-1, reads KAGVTQTPRYLIKTRGQQVTLSCSPISGHRSVSWYQQTPGQGLQFLFEYFSETQRNKGNFPGRFSGRQFSNSRSEMNVSTLELGDSALYLCASSLRTGQNTEAFFGQGTRLTVV.